This entry lists 2 T cell receptor beta chains sequenced from one sample in a study of control samples from healthy donors and cancer patients. The protocol was immunoSEQ multiplex PCR, while the TCRdb copy is restricted to in-frame clones and leaves out a portion. The sample lists fewer than 300,000 clones; approximately 80% were seen once. Sequencing input: PBMCs. The receptors here all came from a woman in her fifties or sixties with lung cancer.

The chain has TRBV6-5 and TRBJ1-2; maybe TRBD1 (6 bases). The germline gives CDR1 MNHEY, CDR2 SVGAGI. Trimming took 6 bases from V and 3 from J, leaving 14 bases between them. The CDR3 sequence is 14 residues long. CDR3: CASRTQGYDYGYTF. The CDR3 region has the DNA TGTGCCAGCAGAACTCAGGGGTATGACTATGGCTACACCTTC.

The rearrangement joins TRBV9 to TRBJ2-7, with a possible D match to TRBD1 (5 bases). CDR1 is SGDLS, CDR2 YYNGEE, per germline. V lost 0 bases, J lost 3 bases, and 13 bases lay in between. This CDR3 contains 15 residues. CDR3 region: CASSVGGSRVYEQYF. The CDR3 nucleotides read TGTGCCAGCAGCGTAGGCGGCAGCAGGGTCTACGAGCAGTACTTC.